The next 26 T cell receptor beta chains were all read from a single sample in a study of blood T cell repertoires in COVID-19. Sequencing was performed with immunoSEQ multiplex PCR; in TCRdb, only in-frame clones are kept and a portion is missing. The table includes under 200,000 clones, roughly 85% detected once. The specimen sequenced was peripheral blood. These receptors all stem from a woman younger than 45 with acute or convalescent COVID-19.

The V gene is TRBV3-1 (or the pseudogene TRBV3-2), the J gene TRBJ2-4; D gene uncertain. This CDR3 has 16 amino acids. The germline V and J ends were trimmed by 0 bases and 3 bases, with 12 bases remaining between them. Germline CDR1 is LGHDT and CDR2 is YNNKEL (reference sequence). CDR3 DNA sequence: TGTGCCAGCAGCCAAGATCCGGGTTCGGTCAAAAACATTCAGTACTTC. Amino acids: CASSQDPGSVKNIQYF.

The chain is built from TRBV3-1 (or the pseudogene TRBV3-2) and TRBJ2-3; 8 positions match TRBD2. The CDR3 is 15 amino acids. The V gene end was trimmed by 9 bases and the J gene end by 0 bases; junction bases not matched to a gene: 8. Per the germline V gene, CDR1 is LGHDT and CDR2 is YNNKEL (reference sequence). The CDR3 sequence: CASTRAGGSTDTQYF. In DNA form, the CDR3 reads TGTGCCAGTACACGGGCGGGGGGAAGCACAGATACGCAGTATTTT.

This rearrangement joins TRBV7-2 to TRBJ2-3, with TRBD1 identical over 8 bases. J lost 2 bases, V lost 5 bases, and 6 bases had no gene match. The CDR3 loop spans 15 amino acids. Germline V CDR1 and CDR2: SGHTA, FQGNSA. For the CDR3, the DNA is TGTGCCAGCAGCATCGCGACAGGGGCCACAGATACGCAGTATTTT. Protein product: CASSIATGATDTQYF.

This CDR3 is CASSRGNNQPQHF. The CDR3 nucleotides read TGTGCCAGCAGTAGAGGCAACAATCAGCCCCAGCATTTT. The chain employs TRBV6-5 and TRBJ1-5, with D hard to call. Trimming removed 5 bases at V and 3 bases at J, with 8 bases between. From germline, CDR1 is MNHEY and CDR2 SVGAGI. There are 13 residues in the CDR3.

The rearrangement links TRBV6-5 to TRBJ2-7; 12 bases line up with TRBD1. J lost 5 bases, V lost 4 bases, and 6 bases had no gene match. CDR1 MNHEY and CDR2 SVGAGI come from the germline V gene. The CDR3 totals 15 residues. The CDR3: CASSFSGTGGNEQYF. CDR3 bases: TGTGCCAGCAGTTTCTCCGGGACAGGGGGCAACGAGCAGTACTTC.

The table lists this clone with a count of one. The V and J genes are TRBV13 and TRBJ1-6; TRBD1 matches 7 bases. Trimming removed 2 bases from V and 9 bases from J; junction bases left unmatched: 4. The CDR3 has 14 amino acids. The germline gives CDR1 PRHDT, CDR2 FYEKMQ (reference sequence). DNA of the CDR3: TGTGCCAGCAGCTTACCCCAGGGGGGTTCACCCCTCCACTTT. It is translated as CASSLPQGGSPLHF.

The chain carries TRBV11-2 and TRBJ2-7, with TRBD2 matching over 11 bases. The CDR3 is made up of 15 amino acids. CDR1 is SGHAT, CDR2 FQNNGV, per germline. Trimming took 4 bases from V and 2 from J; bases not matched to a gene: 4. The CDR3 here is CASSSMTSGAYEQYF. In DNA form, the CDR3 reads TGTGCCAGCAGCTCGATGACTAGCGGGGCCTACGAGCAGTACTTC.

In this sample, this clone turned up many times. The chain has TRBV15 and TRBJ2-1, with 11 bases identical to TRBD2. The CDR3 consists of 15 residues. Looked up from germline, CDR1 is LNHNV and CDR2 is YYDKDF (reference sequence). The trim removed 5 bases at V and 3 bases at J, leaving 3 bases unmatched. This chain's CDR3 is CATSLTSGSYNEQFF. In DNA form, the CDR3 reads TGTGCCACCAGCCTCACTAGCGGGAGCTACAATGAGCAGTTCTTC.

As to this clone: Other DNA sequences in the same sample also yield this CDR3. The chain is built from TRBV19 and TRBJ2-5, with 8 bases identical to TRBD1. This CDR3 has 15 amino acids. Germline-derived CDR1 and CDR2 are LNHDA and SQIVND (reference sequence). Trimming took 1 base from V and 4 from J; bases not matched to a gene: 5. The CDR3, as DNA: TGTGCCAGTAGTATAGGAGGGACAGGCGGAGAGACCCAGTACTTC. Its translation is CASSIGGTGGETQYF.

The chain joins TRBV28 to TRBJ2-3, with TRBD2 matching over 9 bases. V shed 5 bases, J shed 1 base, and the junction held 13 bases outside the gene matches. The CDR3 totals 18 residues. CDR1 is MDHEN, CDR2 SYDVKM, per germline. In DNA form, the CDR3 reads TGTGCCAGCAGTGGAAGAACCGACTTAGCGGGGGGCACAGATACGCAGTATTTT. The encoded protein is CASSGRTDLAGGTDTQYF. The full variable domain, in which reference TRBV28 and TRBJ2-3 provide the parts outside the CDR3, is DVKVTQSSRYLVKRTGEKVFLECVQDMDHENMFWYRQDPGLGLRLIYFSYDVKMKEKGDIPEGYSVSREKKERFSLILESASTNQTSMYLCASSGRTDLAGGTDTQYFGPGTRLTVL.

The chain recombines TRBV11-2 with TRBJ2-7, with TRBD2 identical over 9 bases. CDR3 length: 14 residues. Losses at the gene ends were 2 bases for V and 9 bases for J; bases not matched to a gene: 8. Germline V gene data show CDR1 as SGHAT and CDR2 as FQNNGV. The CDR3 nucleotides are TGTGCCAGCAGCTTAAAGCGGGGGGCCGTCCTGCAGTACTTC. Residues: CASSLKRGAVLQYF. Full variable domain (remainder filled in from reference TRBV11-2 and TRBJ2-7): EAGVAQSPRYKIIEKRQSVAFWCNPISGHATLYWYQQILGQGPKLLIQFQNNGVVDDSQLPKDRFSAERLKGVDSTLKIQPAKLEDSAVYLCASSLKRGAVLQYFGPGTRLTVT.

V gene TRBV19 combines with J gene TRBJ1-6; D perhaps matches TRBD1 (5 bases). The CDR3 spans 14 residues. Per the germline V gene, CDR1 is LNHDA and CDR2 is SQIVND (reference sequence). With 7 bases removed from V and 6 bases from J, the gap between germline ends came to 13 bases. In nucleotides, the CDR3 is TGTGCCAGTAATTTCGGGACTTCTAATTCACCCCTCCACTTT. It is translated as CASNFGTSNSPLHF.

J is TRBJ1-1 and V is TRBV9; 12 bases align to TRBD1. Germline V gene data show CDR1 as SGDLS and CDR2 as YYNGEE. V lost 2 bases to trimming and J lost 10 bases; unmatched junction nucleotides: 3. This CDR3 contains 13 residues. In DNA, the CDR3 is TGTGCCAGCAGCGTCGGGACAGGGGGCCGAGCTTTCTTT. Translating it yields CASSVGTGGRAFF.

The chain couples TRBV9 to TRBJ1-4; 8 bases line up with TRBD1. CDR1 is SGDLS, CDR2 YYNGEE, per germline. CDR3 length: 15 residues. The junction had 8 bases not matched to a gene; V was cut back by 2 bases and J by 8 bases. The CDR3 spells CASSVRTGRGEKLFF. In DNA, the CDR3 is TGTGCCAGCAGCGTCCGGACAGGGCGAGGGGAAAAACTGTTTTTT.

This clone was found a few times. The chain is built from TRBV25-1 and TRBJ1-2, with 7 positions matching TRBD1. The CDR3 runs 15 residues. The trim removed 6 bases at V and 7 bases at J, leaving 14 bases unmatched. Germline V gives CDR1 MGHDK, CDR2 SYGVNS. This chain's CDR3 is CASRGQGDGGPGYTF. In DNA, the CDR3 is TGTGCCAGCAGGGGCCAGGGGGACGGGGGCCCTGGCTACACCTTC.

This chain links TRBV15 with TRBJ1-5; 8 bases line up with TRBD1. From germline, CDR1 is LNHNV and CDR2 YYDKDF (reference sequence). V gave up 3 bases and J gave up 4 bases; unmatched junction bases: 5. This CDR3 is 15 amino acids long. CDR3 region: CATSRRDRGNQPQHF. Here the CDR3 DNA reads TGTGCCACCAGCAGGAGAGACAGGGGTAATCAGCCCCAGCATTTT.

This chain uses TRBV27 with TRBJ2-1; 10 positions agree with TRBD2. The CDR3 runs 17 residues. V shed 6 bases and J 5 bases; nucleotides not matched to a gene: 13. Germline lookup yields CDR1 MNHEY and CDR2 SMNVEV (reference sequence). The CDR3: CASRILTLAGVNNEQFF. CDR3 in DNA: TGTGCCAGCAGGATACTGACCCTAGCGGGAGTGAACAATGAGCAGTTCTTC.

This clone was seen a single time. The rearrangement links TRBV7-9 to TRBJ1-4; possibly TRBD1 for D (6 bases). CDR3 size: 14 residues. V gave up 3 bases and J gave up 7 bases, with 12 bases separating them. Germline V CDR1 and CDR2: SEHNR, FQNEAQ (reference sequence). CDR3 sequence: CASSFTGSGEKLFF. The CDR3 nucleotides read TGTGCCAGCAGCTTTACAGGGTCGGGTGAAAAACTGTTTTTT.

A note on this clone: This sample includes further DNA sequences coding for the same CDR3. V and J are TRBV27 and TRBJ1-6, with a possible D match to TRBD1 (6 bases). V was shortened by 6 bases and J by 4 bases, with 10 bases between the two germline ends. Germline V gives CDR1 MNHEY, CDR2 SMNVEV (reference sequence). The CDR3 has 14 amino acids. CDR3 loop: CASSPTGYNSPLHF. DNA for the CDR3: TGTGCCAGCAGCCCCACAGGGTATAATTCACCCCTCCACTTT.

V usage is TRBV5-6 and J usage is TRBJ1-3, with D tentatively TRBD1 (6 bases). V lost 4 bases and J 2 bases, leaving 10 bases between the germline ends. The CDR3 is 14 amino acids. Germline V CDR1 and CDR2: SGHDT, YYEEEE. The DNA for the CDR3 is TGTGCCAGCAGCCGAAGACAGGCTGGAAACACCATATATTTT. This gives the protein CASSRRQAGNTIYF. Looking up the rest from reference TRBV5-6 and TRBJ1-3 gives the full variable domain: DAGVTQSPTHLIKTRGQQVTLRCSPKSGHDTVSWYQQALGQGPQFIFQYYEEEERQRGNFPDRFSGHQFPNYSSELNVNALLLGDSALYLCASSRRQAGNTIYFGEGSWLTVV.

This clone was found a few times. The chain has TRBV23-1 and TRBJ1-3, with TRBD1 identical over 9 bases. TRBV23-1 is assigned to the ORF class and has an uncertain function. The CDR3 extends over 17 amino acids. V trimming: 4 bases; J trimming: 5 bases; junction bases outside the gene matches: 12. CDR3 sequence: CASSLVRDRVWRNTIYF. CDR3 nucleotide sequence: TGCGCCAGCAGTCTAGTCCGGGACAGGGTATGGAGAAACACCATATATTTT.

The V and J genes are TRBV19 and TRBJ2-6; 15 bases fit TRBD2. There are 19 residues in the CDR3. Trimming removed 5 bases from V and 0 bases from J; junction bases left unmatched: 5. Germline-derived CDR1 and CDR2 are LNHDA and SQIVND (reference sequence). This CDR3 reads CASSLGLAGGLSGANVLTF. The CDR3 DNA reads TGTGCCAGTAGTCTGGGACTAGCGGGAGGCCTCTCTGGGGCCAACGTCCTGACTTTC.

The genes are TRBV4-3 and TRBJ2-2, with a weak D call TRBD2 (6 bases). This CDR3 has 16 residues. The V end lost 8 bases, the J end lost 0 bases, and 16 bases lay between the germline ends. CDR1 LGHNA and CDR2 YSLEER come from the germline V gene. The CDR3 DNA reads TGCGCCAGCGCCGGGAGTGGGGCGACGAACACCGGGGAGCTGTTTTTT. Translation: CASAGSGATNTGELFF.

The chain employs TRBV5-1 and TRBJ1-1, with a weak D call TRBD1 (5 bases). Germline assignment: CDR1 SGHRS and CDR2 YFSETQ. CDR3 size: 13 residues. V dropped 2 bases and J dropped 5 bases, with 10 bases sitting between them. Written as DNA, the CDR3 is TGCGCCAGCAGCTTTACCAGGGATACTGAAGCTTTCTTT. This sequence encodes CASSFTRDTEAFF.

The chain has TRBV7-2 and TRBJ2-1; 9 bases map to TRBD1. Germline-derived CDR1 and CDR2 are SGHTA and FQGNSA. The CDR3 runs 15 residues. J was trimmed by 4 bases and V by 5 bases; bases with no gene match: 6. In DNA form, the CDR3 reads TGTGCCAGCAGCACCGGACAGGGGATATACAATGAGCAGTTCTTC. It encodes CASSTGQGIYNEQFF. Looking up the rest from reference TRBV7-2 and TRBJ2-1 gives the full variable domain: GAGVSQSPSNKVTEKGKDVELRCDPISGHTALYWYRQSLGQGLEFLIYFQGNSAPDKSGLPSDRFSAERTGGSVSTLTIQRTQQEDSAVYLCASSTGQGIYNEQFFGPGTRLTVL.

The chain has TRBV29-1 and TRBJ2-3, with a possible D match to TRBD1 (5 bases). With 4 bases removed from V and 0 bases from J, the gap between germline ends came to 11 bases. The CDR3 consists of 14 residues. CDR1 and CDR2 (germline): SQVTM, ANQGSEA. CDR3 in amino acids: CSVAQGTSTDTQYF. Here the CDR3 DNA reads TGCAGCGTTGCTCAGGGAACCAGCACAGATACGCAGTATTTT.